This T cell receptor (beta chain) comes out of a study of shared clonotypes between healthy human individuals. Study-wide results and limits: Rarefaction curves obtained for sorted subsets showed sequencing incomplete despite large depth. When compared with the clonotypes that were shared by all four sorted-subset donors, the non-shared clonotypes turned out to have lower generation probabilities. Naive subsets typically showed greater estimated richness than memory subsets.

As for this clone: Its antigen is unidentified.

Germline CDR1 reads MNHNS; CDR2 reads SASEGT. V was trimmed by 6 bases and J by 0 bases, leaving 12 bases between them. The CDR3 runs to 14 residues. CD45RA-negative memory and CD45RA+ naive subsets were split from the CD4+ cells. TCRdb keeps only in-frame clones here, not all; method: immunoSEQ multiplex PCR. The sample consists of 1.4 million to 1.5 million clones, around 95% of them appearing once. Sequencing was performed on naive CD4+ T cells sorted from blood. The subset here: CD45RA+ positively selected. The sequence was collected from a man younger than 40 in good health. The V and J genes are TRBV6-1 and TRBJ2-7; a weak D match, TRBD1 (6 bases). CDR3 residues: CASRMDSYSYEQYF. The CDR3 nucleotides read TGTGCCAGCAGGATGGACAGTTACTCCTACGAGCAGTACTTC.